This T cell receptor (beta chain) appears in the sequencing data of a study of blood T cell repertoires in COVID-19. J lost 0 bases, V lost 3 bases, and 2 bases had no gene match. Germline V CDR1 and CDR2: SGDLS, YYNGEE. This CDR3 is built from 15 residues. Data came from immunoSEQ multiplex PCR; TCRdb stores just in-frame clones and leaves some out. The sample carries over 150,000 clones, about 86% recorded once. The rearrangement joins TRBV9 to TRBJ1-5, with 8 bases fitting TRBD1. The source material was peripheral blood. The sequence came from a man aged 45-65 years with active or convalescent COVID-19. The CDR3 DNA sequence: TGTGCCAGCAGCGCGGGACAGGATAGCAATCAGCCCCAGCATTTT. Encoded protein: CASSAGQDSNQPQHF.